Following are 29 T cell receptor beta chains from one sample sequenced in a study of blood T cell repertoires in COVID-19. Measured with immunoSEQ multiplex PCR; TCRdb has only the in-frame clones, and not every one. This sample carries roughly 32,000 clones, roughly three quarters of them seen once, and the ten largest clones take 16%. The specimen was peripheral blood. Receptors were obtained from a human donor in a cohort sampled during active COVID-19.

The genes are TRBV30 and TRBJ2-7; D is possibly TRBD1 (6 bases). The CDR3 covers 14 residues. V lost 0 bases, J lost 7 bases, and 16 bases lay in between. Germline assignment: CDR1 GTSNPN and CDR2 SVGIG (reference sequence). The CDR3 sequence is CAWSVGTPVVEQYF. CDR3 sequence (DNA): TGTGCCTGGAGTGTAGGGACACCCGTAGTGGAGCAGTACTTC. Looking up the rest from reference TRBV30 and TRBJ2-7 gives the full variable domain: SQTIHQWPATLVQPVGSPLSLECTVEGTSNPNLYWYRQAAGRGLQLLFYSVGIGQISSEVPQNLSASRPQDRQFILSSKKLLLSDSGFYLCAWSVGTPVVEQYFGPGTRLTVT.

This chain connects TRBV2 to TRBJ2-7; 8 bases are shared with TRBD1. Per germline, CDR1 SNHLY and CDR2 FYNNEI. J was trimmed by 0 bases and V by 10 bases; bases with no gene match: 5. CDR3 size: 13 residues. The CDR3 nucleotides read TGTGCCACCAGGACAGGGCCCTCCTACGAGCAGTACTTC. Protein: CATRTGPSYEQYF.

CDR3 in amino acids: CASGTGSVRYGYTF. As DNA, the CDR3 is TGTGCATCCGGGACAGGAAGCGTCCGTTATGGCTACACCTTC. V gene TRBV28 combines with J gene TRBJ1-2; 8 bases are a match to TRBD1. Germline CDR1 is MDHEN and CDR2 is SYDVKM. The CDR3 runs 14 residues.

V gene TRBV6-5 combines with J gene TRBJ1-1, with TRBD1 as a possible D gene (6 bases). Germline values: CDR1 MNHEY, CDR2 SVGAGI. The CDR3 consists of 14 residues. Trimming took 2 bases from V and 7 from J, leaving 14 bases between them. In nucleotides, the CDR3 is TGTGCCAGCAGTTACGACAGGATAGTAAATGAAGCTTTCTTT. Protein: CASSYDRIVNEAFF.

As regards this clone: Other DNA sequences in the same sample also yield this CDR3. The chain uses TRBV12-3 or TRBV12-4 and TRBJ1-3, with D maybe TRBD1 (5 bases). Trimming took off 3 bases at V and 4 bases at J, with 7 bases between the two ends. This CDR3 is 13 amino acids long. In DNA form, the CDR3 reads TGTGCCAGCAGTTTGGAGGGGGGAAACACCATATATTTT. Amino acids: CASSLEGGNTIYF.

The genes are TRBV25-1 and TRBJ2-5; possible D gene TRBD1, 5 bases. The CDR3 is 13 amino acids. V lost 1 base and J lost 5, with 8 bases in between. In germline, CDR1 is MGHDK, CDR2 SYGVNS. Here the CDR3 DNA reads TGTGCCAGCAGTGAATTCAGGGCTGAGACCCAGTACTTC. Its protein is CASSEFRAETQYF. The full variable domain, its missing parts supplied by reference TRBV25-1 and TRBJ2-5, is EADIYQTPRYLVIGTGKKITLECSQTMGHDKMYWYQQDPGMELHLIHYSYGVNSTEKGDLSSESTVSRIRTEHFPLTLESARPSHTSQYLCASSEFRAETQYFGPGTRLLVL.

The chain carries TRBV4-3 and TRBJ1-1; D gene ambiguous. Trimming removed 1 base from V and 2 bases from J, with 8 bases in between. Germline values: CDR1 LGHNA, CDR2 YSLEER. This CDR3 is built from 14 residues. Here the CDR3 reads CASSQAHRNTEAFF. The CDR3 DNA reads as TGCGCCAGCAGCCAAGCACACCGTAACACTGAAGCTTTCTTT.

This chain connects TRBV7-2 to TRBJ1-5; D possibly corresponds to TRBD1 (5 bases). In germline, CDR1 is SGHTA, CDR2 FQGNSA. The CDR3 extends over 14 amino acids. Trimming pared 5 bases from V and 4 bases from J, leaving 12 bases between. CDR3 sequence (DNA): TGTGCCAGCAGCCCGAGCGGGGGTAATCAGCCCCAGCATTTT. It yields the protein CASSPSGGNQPQHF.

The V gene is TRBV6-5, the J gene TRBJ2-2; 8 bases fit TRBD1. Germline-derived CDR1 and CDR2 are MNHEY and SVGAGI. CDR3 length equals 16 residues. The ends lost 2 bases at V and 1 base at J; junction bases unmatched: 3. CDR3 loop: CASSYGGTGNTGELFF. The DNA for the CDR3 is TGTGCCAGCAGTTACGGAGGGACAGGGAACACCGGGGAGCTGTTTTTT.

The J gene is TRBJ1-1, the V gene TRBV20-1; a possible D gene is TRBD1 (6 bases). This CDR3 spans 17 amino acids. CDR1 and CDR2 from the germline V gene are DFQATT and SNEGSKA (reference sequence). Deletions cut 3 bases from V and 1 base from J, with 21 bases between. CDR3 sequence (DNA): TGCAGTGCTAGTGGCCCCGGGAGGGGGAGTAGGAACACTGAAGCTTTCTTT. Protein: CSASGPGRGSRNTEAFF.

The CDR3, as DNA: TGCGCCAGCAGCGTAGACACCACAGGGAACTATGGCTACACCTTC. It yields the protein CASSVDTTGNYGYTF. The chain couples TRBV5-1 to TRBJ1-2; D possibly corresponds to TRBD1 (6 bases). CDR1 SGHRS and CDR2 YFSETQ come from the germline V gene. V was shortened by 4 bases and J by 2 bases, with 15 bases between the two germline ends. The CDR3 has 15 residues.

In its sample, this clone ranks as medium-sized (0.01 to 0.1%). J is TRBJ2-7 and V is TRBV21-1; the table assigns TRBD1, which was not confirmed against the DNA. TRBV21-1 is flagged as a pseudogene. The CDR3 covers 12 residues. The CDR3 protein is CAGGTGVYEQYF. The CDR3 DNA reads as TGTGCCGGGGGGACAGGGGTCTACGAGCAGTACTTC.

This chain connects TRBV18 to TRBJ1-3; D might be TRBD1 (5 bases). The CDR3 length is 15 residues. Germline V gene data show CDR1 as KGHSH and CDR2 as LQKENI. Deletions cut 3 bases from V and 0 bases from J, with 9 bases between. CDR3 coding DNA: TGTGCCAGCTCACCCGACAGTAGCTCTGGAAACACCATATATTTT. Translated: CASSPDSSSGNTIYF.

This clone has just a few counts. This chain's CDR3 is CAISGTGGTGELFF. CDR3 sequence (DNA): TGTGCCATCAGTGGGACAGGGGGGACCGGGGAGCTGTTTTTT. The chain links TRBV10-3 to TRBJ2-2; 10 nucleotides line up with TRBD1. The V gene's germline CDR1 is ENHRY and CDR2 SYGVKD. The V gene end was trimmed by 4 bases and the J gene end by 5 bases; junction bases not matched to a gene: 1. This CDR3 is 14 amino acids long.

The chain links TRBV15 to TRBJ1-4; 9 bases match TRBD1. The V and J ends lost 1 base and 7 bases, in that order; junction bases with no gene match: 10. In germline, CDR1 is LNHNV, CDR2 YYDKDF (reference sequence). The CDR3 runs 17 residues. CDR3 loop: CATSRVPPGQGREKLFF. CDR3 DNA sequence: TGTGCCACCAGCAGAGTACCTCCGGGACAGGGACGTGAAAAACTGTTTTTT.

The chain has TRBV7-9 and TRBJ2-1; TRBD1 matches 8 bases. Germline CDR1 SEHNR, CDR2 FQNEAQ (reference sequence). The trim removed 8 bases at V and 4 bases at J, leaving 7 bases unmatched. The CDR3 has 14 amino acids. The CDR3 region has the DNA TGTGCCAGCTTCCGTGGACAGGGATACAATGAGCAGTTCTTC. Amino acids: CASFRGQGYNEQFF.

The rearrangement links TRBV19 to TRBJ2-3; 11 bases fit TRBD2. CDR1 is LNHDA, CDR2 SQIVND, per germline (reference sequence). Trimming at V came to 7 bases and at J to 3 bases, leaving 24 bases not matched to a gene. This CDR3 is 21 amino acids long. The CDR3 loop reads CASNKNRVWNPRLAGTDTQYF. CDR3 sequence (DNA): TGTGCCAGTAACAAAAACCGGGTCTGGAATCCTCGACTAGCGGGGACAGATACGCAGTATTTT. Full variable domain (rest looked up from reference TRBV19 and TRBJ2-3): DGGITQSPKYLFRKEGQNVTLSCEQNLNHDAMYWYRQDPGQGLRLIYYSQIVNDFQKGDIAEGYSVSREKKESFPLTVTSAQKNPTAFYLCASNKNRVWNPRLAGTDTQYFGPGTRLTVL.

The V call is TRBV7-2, the J call TRBJ2-1, with 8 bases aligning to TRBD2. Unmatched junction bases numbered 4, after V lost 6 bases and J lost 0 bases. CDR1 SGHTA and CDR2 FQGNSA come from the germline V gene. CDR3 size: 15 residues. In nucleotides, the CDR3 is TGTGCCAGCAGGGCGAGCGGGAGCTCCTACAATGAGCAGTTCTTC. Translation gives CASRASGSSYNEQFF.

On this clone itself: Other DNA variants within this sample encode the same CDR3. This rearrangement joins TRBV18 to TRBJ2-2; unclear D gene. The CDR3 runs to 15 residues. CDR1 is KGHSH, CDR2 LQKENI, per germline. Trimming left V 5 bases short and J 2 bases short, with 12 bases between. CDR3: CASSALDINTGELFF. CDR3 DNA sequence: TGTGCCAGCTCAGCCTTAGACATTAACACCGGGGAGCTGTTTTTT.

The chain employs TRBV28 and TRBJ2-5, with unresolved D. Trimming stripped 6 bases from V and 2 bases from J, with 16 bases between. This CDR3 has 15 residues. CDR1 and CDR2 from the germline V gene are MDHEN and SYDVKM. The CDR3 spells CASRPRTAKQETQYF. Here the CDR3 DNA reads TGTGCCAGCAGGCCCCGTACAGCTAAGCAAGAGACCCAGTACTTC.

J is TRBJ1-1 and V is TRBV9; 10 bases align to TRBD1. This CDR3 is 16 amino acids long. The germline CDR1 and CDR2 sequences are SGDLS and YYNGEE. The V gene end was trimmed by 4 bases and the J gene end by 0 bases; junction bases not matched to a gene: 6. This CDR3 reads CASSPRQGAMNTEAFF. The CDR3 region has the DNA TGTGCCAGCAGCCCTCGACAGGGGGCGATGAACACTGAAGCTTTCTTT. The variable domain in full, completed from reference TRBV9 and TRBJ1-1, reads DSGVTQTPKHLITATGQRVTLRCSPRSGDLSVYWYQQSLDQGLQFLIQYYNGEERAKGNILERFSAQQFPDLHSELNLSSLELGDSALYFCASSPRQGAMNTEAFFGQGTRLTVV.

The V and J genes are TRBV20-1 and TRBJ2-3; D call uncertain. Germline values: CDR1 DFQATT, CDR2 SNEGSKA (reference sequence). The CDR3 is 11 amino acids. V lost 6 bases, J lost 2 bases, and 6 bases lay in between. CDR3 DNA sequence: TGCAGTGCGATAGACACAGATACGCAGTATTTT. The encoded protein is CSAIDTDTQYF.

The J gene is TRBJ1-6, the V gene TRBV15; possibly TRBD1 for D (6 bases). CDR1 LNHNV and CDR2 YYDKDF come from the germline V gene (reference sequence). This CDR3 contains 15 residues. The V and J ends lost 5 bases and 8 bases respectively, with 16 bases between them. The CDR3 DNA follows: TGTGCCACCAGCTTTTCTCTTAACAGGGATTCACCCCTCCACTTT. This encodes CATSFSLNRDSPLHF.

The chain links TRBV5-8 to TRBJ2-5, with TRBD2 as a possible D gene (6 bases). The CDR3 is 16 amino acids. V was trimmed by 1 base and J by 4 bases, leaving 17 bases between them. Looked up from germline, CDR1 is SGHTS and CDR2 is YDEGEE. The CDR3 bases are TGTGCCAGCAGCTTGACCGGGACGGGGGAAACAGAGACCCAGTACTTC. Protein sequence: CASSLTGTGETETQYF.

V gene TRBV6-2 or TRBV6-3 combines with J gene TRBJ2-5; TRBD2 aligns across 11 bases. V lost 2 bases to trimming and J lost 4 bases; unmatched junction nucleotides: 6. The CDR3 totals 16 residues. Germline loops: CDR1 MNHEY, CDR2 SVGEGT. CDR3 DNA: TGTGCCAGCAGTTACGGGGCTAGCGGGAGGCGAGAGACCCAGTACTTC. Protein sequence: CASSYGASGRRETQYF.

The rearrangement joins TRBV6-5 to TRBJ1-1; 8 positions agree with TRBD1. In germline, CDR1 is MNHEY, CDR2 SVGAGI. Trimming removed 6 bases from V and 8 bases from J; junction bases left unmatched: 14. The CDR3 runs 15 residues. The CDR3 reads CASSLDRANLQEAFF. CDR3 in DNA: TGTGCCAGCAGCCTGGACAGGGCGAACCTTCAAGAAGCTTTCTTT.

The chain joins TRBV5-4 to TRBJ1-2, with TRBD1 as a possible D gene (6 bases). The V end lost 4 bases, the J end lost 4 bases, and 17 bases lay between the germline ends. The CDR3 has 15 amino acids. The germline V gene has CDR1 SGHNT and CDR2 YYREEE (reference sequence). This CDR3 is CASSQGDRPTYGYTF. The CDR3 region has the DNA TGTGCCAGCAGCCAAGGCGACAGGCCCACCTATGGCTACACCTTC.

This chain uses TRBV28 with TRBJ2-2, with 9 bases lining up with TRBD2. The germline gives CDR1 MDHEN, CDR2 SYDVKM. The J segment lost 0 bases and the V segment lost 3 bases, leaving 11 bases of the junction unmatched. This CDR3 comprises 19 residues. The CDR3 DNA sequence: TGTGCCAGCAGTTTTTCATGGCTAGCGGGATCGGCGAACACCGGGGAGCTGTTTTTT. This sequence encodes CASSFSWLAGSANTGELFF.

The chain has TRBV18 and TRBJ2-3; possibly TRBD1 for D (6 bases). This CDR3 has 13 residues. Germline values: CDR1 KGHSH, CDR2 LQKENI. V dropped 4 bases and J dropped 6 bases, with 11 bases sitting between them. The CDR3 nucleotides read TGTGCCAGCTCACGAACAGGGTTGGATACGCAGTATTTT. This sequence encodes CASSRTGLDTQYF. Looking up the rest from reference TRBV18 and TRBJ2-3 gives the full variable domain: NAGVMQNPRHLVRRRGQEARLRCSPMKGHSHVYWYRQLPEEGLKFMVYLQKENIIDESGMPKERFSAEFPKEGPSILRIQQVVRGDSAAYFCASSRTGLDTQYFGPGTRLTVL.